Shown below are 9 T cell receptor beta chains from a single sample sequenced in a study of shared clonotypes between healthy human individuals. The data were produced by immunoSEQ multiplex PCR, yet TCRdb's version contains in-frame clones alone and is incomplete. The sample has about 640,000 clones, 72% seen once; the top ten hold about 1.8%. Sequencing was done on a sample of memory CD4+ T cells sorted from blood. Subset indicated: CD45RA-negative fraction. Receptor source: a woman in her thirties in good health.

The CDR3 DNA sequence: TGTGCCAGCAGCCCAAGACAGGGAGCCACTGAAGCTTTCTTT. The encoded protein is CASSPRQGATEAFF. The chain carries TRBV7-9 and TRBJ1-1; 7 nucleotides line up with TRBD1. CDR1 is SEHNR and CDR2 is FQNEAQ in the germline V gene (reference sequence). V dropped 5 bases and J dropped 4; count of bases not matched to a gene: 7. The CDR3 is 14 amino acids.

The rearrangement uses TRBV6-5 and TRBJ2-2; 7 bases are a match to TRBD2. CDR1 is MNHEY and CDR2 is SVGAGI in the germline V gene. The CDR3 is made up of 15 amino acids. Trimming at V came to 0 bases and at J to 5 bases, leaving 3 bases not matched to a gene. CDR3 coding DNA: TGTGCCAGCAGTTACTCGGGAGGGTTAACCGGGGAGCTGTTTTTT. Protein: CASSYSGGLTGELFF.

This chain connects TRBV19 to TRBJ2-1; TRBD1 agrees at 8 bases. CDR1 and CDR2 from the germline V gene are LNHDA and SQIVND (reference sequence). This CDR3 contains 13 residues. Trimming removed 3 bases from V and 9 bases from J; junction bases left unmatched: 4. CDR3 sequence: CASSMGRGLEQFF. The CDR3, as DNA: TGTGCCAGTAGTATGGGCAGGGGGCTTGAGCAGTTCTTC.

This clone appeared once. The chain carries TRBV2 and TRBJ2-3, with D unclear. The CDR3 has 12 amino acids. The germline V and J ends were trimmed by 7 bases and 2 bases, with 7 bases remaining between them. Per germline, CDR1 SNHLY and CDR2 FYNNEI. The CDR3 sequence is CASTSNTDTQYF. CDR3 in DNA: TGTGCCAGCACCTCAAACACAGATACGCAGTATTTT.

This clone has only a few counts. The chain couples TRBV2 to TRBJ2-2; 7 bases line up with TRBD2. CDR1 SNHLY and CDR2 FYNNEI come from the germline V gene. The CDR3 contains 15 residues. V lost 4 bases to trimming and J lost 0 bases; unmatched junction nucleotides: 2. The CDR3 DNA reads as TGTGCCAGCAGTGCCCTAGCGGCGAACACCGGGGAGCTGTTTTTT. Encoded protein: CASSALAANTGELFF.

V usage is TRBV14 and J usage is TRBJ2-7; tentatively, D is TRBD1 (6 bases). Trimming shortened V by 0 bases and J by 3 bases, and 9 bases separated the two germline ends. The CDR3 contains 14 residues. Per germline, CDR1 SGHDN and CDR2 FVKESK. The CDR3 reads CASSQDRGVYEQYF. The CDR3 DNA follows: TGTGCCAGCAGCCAAGACAGGGGAGTCTACGAGCAGTACTTC.

In its sample, this clone was seen many times. Distinct nucleotide sequences in the sample also encode this CDR3. This chain connects TRBV5-1 to TRBJ2-2, with 11 bases lining up with TRBD2. V dropped 2 bases and J dropped 4; count of bases not matched to a gene: 1. CDR3 size: 15 residues. Germline CDR1 SGHRS, CDR2 YFSETQ. The CDR3 bases are TGCGCCAGCAGCTTAGGACTAGCGGGCACCGGGGAGCTGTTTTTT. It encodes CASSLGLAGTGELFF.

Of note for this clone: A much larger clone differs by one base, so this may be a read error. The identical CDR3 is also encoded by other nucleotide sequences in the sample. V gene TRBV28 combines with J gene TRBJ1-2; 7 positions match TRBD1. V shed 2 bases, J shed 3 bases, and the junction held 0 bases outside the gene matches. Germline V gene lookup returns CDR1 MDHEN and CDR2 SYDVKM. The CDR3 sequence is 13 residues long. The CDR3 DNA reads TGTGCCAGCAGTTTACAGGGGGACTATGGCTACACCTTC. It encodes CASSLQGDYGYTF.

This clone was counted a few times. V is TRBV5-4 and J is TRBJ2-7; 16 bases agree with TRBD2. Per germline, CDR1 SGHNT and CDR2 YYREEE (reference sequence). The CDR3 has 15 residues. The trim removed 0 bases at V and 9 bases at J, leaving 3 bases unmatched. The CDR3 loop reads CASSLAGTSGRVQYF. The CDR3 DNA reads TGTGCCAGCAGCTTGGCCGGGACTAGCGGGAGGGTGCAGTACTTC.